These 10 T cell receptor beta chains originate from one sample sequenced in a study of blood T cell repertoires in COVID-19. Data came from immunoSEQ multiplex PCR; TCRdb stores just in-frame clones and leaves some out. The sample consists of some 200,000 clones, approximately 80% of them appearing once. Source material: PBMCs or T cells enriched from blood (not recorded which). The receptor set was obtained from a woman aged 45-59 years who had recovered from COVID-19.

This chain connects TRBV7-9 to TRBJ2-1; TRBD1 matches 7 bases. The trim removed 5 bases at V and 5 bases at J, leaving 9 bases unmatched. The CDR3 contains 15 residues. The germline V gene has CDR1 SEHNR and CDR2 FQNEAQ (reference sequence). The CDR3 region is CASSPPGQINNEQFF. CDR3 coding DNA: TGTGCCAGCAGCCCCCCGGGACAGATTAACAATGAGCAGTTCTTC.

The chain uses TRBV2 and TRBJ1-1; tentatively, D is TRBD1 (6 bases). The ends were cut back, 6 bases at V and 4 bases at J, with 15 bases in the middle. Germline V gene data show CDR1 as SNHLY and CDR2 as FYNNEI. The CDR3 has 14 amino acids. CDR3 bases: TGTGCCAGCAGCGGGGACATCCAGACCACTGAAGCTTTCTTT. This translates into CASSGDIQTTEAFF.

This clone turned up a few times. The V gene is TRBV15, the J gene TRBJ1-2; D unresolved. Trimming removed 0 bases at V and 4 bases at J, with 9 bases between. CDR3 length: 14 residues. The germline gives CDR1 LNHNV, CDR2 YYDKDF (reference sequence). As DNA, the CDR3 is TGTGCCACCAGCAGAGATCGGTTGCCCTATGGCTACACCTTC. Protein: CATSRDRLPYGYTF.

The CDR3 is CASSQDGAPRTGEKLRAYEQYF. The CDR3 region has the DNA TGCGCCAGCAGCCAAGATGGGGCCCCACGGACAGGGGAGAAACTTAGGGCCTACGAGCAGTACTTC. J is TRBJ2-7 and V is TRBV4-1; 9 bases line up with TRBD1. The CDR3 sequence is 22 residues long. The V gene's germline CDR1 is MGHRA and CDR2 YSYEKL. Trimming cost V 0 bases and J 2 bases; bases outside gene matches: 23.

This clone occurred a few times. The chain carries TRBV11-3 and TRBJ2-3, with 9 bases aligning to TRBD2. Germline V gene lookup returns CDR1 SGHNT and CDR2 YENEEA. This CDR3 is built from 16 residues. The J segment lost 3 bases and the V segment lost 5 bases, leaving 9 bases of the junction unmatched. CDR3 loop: CASSERAGGLTDTQYF. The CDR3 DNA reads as TGTGCCAGCAGCGAGAGGGCGGGAGGGCTAACAGATACGCAGTATTTT.

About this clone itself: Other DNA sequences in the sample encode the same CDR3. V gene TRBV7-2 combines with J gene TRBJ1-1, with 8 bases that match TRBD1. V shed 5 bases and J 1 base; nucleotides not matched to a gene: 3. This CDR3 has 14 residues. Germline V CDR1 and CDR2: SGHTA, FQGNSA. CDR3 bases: TGTGCCAGCAGCCCAGGACAGGGGAACACTGAAGCTTTCTTT. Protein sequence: CASSPGQGNTEAFF.

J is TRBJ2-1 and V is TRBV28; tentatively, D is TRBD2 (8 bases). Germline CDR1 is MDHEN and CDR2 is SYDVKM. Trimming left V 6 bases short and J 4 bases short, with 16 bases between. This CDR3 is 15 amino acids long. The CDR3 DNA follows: TGTGCCAGCAGCCCCAGGGGGACTAGGTACAATGAGCAGTTCTTC. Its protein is CASSPRGTRYNEQFF.

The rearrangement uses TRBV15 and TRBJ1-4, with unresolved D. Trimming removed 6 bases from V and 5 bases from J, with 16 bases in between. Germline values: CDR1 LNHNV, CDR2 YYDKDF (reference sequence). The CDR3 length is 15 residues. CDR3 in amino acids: CATRFGPTRNEKLFF. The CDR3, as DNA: TGTGCCACCAGATTTGGACCGACTAGAAATGAAAAACTGTTTTTT. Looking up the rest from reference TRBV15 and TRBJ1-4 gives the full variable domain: DAMVIQNPRYQVTQFGKPVTLSCSQTLNHNVMYWYQQKSSQAPKLLFHYYDKDFNNEADTPDNFQSRRPNTSFCFLDIRSPGLGDTAMYLCATRFGPTRNEKLFFGSGTQLSVL.

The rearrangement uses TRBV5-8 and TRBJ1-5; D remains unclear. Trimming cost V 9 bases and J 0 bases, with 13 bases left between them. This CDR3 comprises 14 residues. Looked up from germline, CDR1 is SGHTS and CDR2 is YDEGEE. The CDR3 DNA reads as TGTGCCATCAGGCGACGGGGTAGCAATCAGCCCCAGCATTTT. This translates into CAIRRRGSNQPQHF.

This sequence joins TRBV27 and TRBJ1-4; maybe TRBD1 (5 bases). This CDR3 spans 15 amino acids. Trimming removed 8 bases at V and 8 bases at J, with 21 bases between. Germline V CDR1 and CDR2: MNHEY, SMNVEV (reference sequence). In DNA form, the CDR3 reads TGTGCCAGCGGTGAGACGGGACTCGTAGGGGAAAAACTGTTTTTT. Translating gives CASGETGLVGEKLFF.